These 11 T cell receptor beta chains originate from one sample sequenced in a study of T cell responses to AZD1222 COVID-19 vaccine. Only in-frame clones appear in the TCRdb table, and some are missing; sequencing was by immunoSEQ multiplex PCR. The data show around 87,000 clones, with roughly 93% seen just once and approximately 21% held by the top ten. Sequencing used peripheral blood, obtained on day 0 of AZD1222 vaccination. The source is an adult in good health.

V usage is TRBV28 and J usage is TRBJ1-2; D not certain. The CDR3 has 13 residues. Germline V CDR1 and CDR2: MDHEN, SYDVKM. The V end lost 4 bases, the J end lost 4 bases, and 10 bases lay between the germline ends. The CDR3 region is CASSSPGAYGYTF. The DNA of the CDR3 is TGTGCCAGCAGTTCCCCGGGTGCCTATGGCTACACCTTC.

This chain connects TRBV7-3 to TRBJ1-1; D is undetermined. Germline assignment: CDR1 SGHTA and CDR2 FQGTGA. The CDR3 has 13 residues. Trimming took off 2 bases at V and 0 bases at J, with 4 bases between the two ends. CDR3 region: CASSLGMNTEAFF. Here the CDR3 DNA reads TGTGCCAGCAGCTTAGGAATGAACACTGAAGCTTTCTTT.

The V gene is TRBV15, the J gene TRBJ2-7; D is perhaps TRBD1 or TRBD2 (5 bases each). Per germline, CDR1 LNHNV and CDR2 YYDKDF (reference sequence). CDR3 length: 17 amino acids. With 1 base removed from V and 3 bases from J, the gap between germline ends came to 19 bases. CDR3 sequence (DNA): TGTGCCACCAGCAGAGGGAAAACCGGGGCGACGAACTACGAGCAGTACTTC. Translation: CATSRGKTGATNYEQYF.

V and J are TRBV10-3 and TRBJ1-1; D is undetermined. The CDR3 sequence is 14 residues long. Trimming stripped 1 base from V and 1 base from J, with 7 bases between. From germline, CDR1 is ENHRY and CDR2 SYGVKD. The chain's CDR3 is CAISEWRENTEAFF. The CDR3 coding sequence is TGTGCCATCAGTGAGTGGCGGGAGAACACTGAAGCTTTCTTT.

The CDR3 spells CASSEVGSGEKLFF. Written as DNA, the CDR3 is TGTGCCAGCAGTGAAGTGGGCAGTGGTGAAAAACTGTTTTTT. The chain has TRBV6-1 and TRBJ1-4, with D unclear. CDR3 size: 14 residues. CDR1 and CDR2 from the germline V gene are MNHNS and SASEGT. Trimming removed 1 base at V and 7 bases at J, with 10 bases between.

The rearrangement links TRBV18 to TRBJ1-2; TRBD1 is a possible D gene (5 bases). Germline V gives CDR1 KGHSH, CDR2 LQKENI. The CDR3 runs 14 residues. Trimming took off 2 bases at V and 8 bases at J, with 15 bases between the two ends. The CDR3 DNA is TGTGCCAGCTCACCAACGCAAGGGGTCTCCGGCTACACCTTC. Residues: CASSPTQGVSGYTF.

The chain links TRBV19 to TRBJ2-7, with D unclear. Per the germline V gene, CDR1 is LNHDA and CDR2 is SQIVND (reference sequence). The CDR3 length is 15 residues. Trimming took off 5 bases at V and 2 bases at J, with 16 bases between the two ends. In DNA, the CDR3 is TGTGCCAGTAGTGAACGGCCACCTCAGGCCTACGAGCAGTACTTC. Translated: CASSERPPQAYEQYF.

The chain recombines TRBV15 with TRBJ2-7, with no clear D. This CDR3 spans 13 amino acids. Between the trimmed V and J ends, which lost 4 bases and 0 bases, there was a span of 7 bases. Per the germline V gene, CDR1 is LNHNV and CDR2 is YYDKDF (reference sequence). CDR3 loop: CATSIDVSYEQYF. In DNA form, the CDR3 reads TGTGCCACCAGCATTGACGTCTCCTACGAGCAGTACTTC.

The chain links TRBV7-2 to TRBJ1-6; 9 bases match TRBD1. The germline CDR1 and CDR2 sequences are SGHTA and FQGNSA. J was trimmed by 10 bases and V by 5 bases; bases with no gene match: 9. The CDR3 totals 15 residues. This CDR3 reads CASSGPGQGGSPLHF. In DNA form, the CDR3 reads TGTGCCAGCAGCGGTCCGGGACAGGGTGGGTCACCCCTCCACTTT.

The chain joins TRBV7-8 to TRBJ1-2; no clear D gene. Trimming left V 4 bases short and J 5 bases short, with 14 bases between. The V gene's germline CDR1 is SGHVS and CDR2 FQNEAQ. The CDR3 runs to 14 residues. CDR3 sequence: CASSWSGLGYGYTF. In DNA form, the CDR3 reads TGTGCCAGCAGCTGGTCGGGGTTGGGTTATGGCTACACCTTC.

V gene TRBV10-3 combines with J gene TRBJ1-3; D unresolved. Per germline, CDR1 ENHRY and CDR2 SYGVKD. V was shortened by 10 bases and J by 4 bases, with 14 bases between the two germline ends. This CDR3 contains 13 residues. CDR3 loop: CASERERGNTIYF. The CDR3 nucleotides read TGTGCCAGCGAACGGGAGAGGGGAAACACCATATATTTT.